The 12 T cell receptor beta chains given below trace back to one sample, sequenced in a study of shared clonotypes between healthy human individuals. Positive CCR7 selection of CD45RO-negative cells yielded the naive CD8 cells, and terminally differentiated effector memory CD45RA+ cells were excluded. TCRdb's table, derived via immunoSEQ multiplex PCR, lists solely in-frame clones and lacks some. The sample gives a few million clones, 90% to 95% of which show up once; about 1.6% is in the top ten. The sequencing input was naive CD8+ T cells from PBMCs. Receptors were obtained from a man between 18 and 35 years old in good health. Some clones in this sample may be carry-over from other donors' samples.

In its sample, this clone was seen once. V gene TRBV28 combines with J gene TRBJ2-7; 7 bases align to TRBD1. The ends lost 3 bases at V and 2 bases at J; junction bases unmatched: 10. The CDR3 sequence is 16 residues long. Germline CDR1 reads MDHEN; CDR2 reads SYDVKM. CDR3 nucleotides: TGTGCCAGCAGTTTGCCGAGGACAGGAGCAACCTACGAGCAGTACTTC. Translating gives CASSLPRTGATYEQYF. Using reference TRBV28 and TRBJ2-7 for the parts outside the CDR3, the full variable domain is DVKVTQSSRYLVKRTGEKVFLECVQDMDHENMFWYRQDPGLGLRLIYFSYDVKMKEKGDIPEGYSVSREKKERFSLILESASTNQTSMYLCASSLPRTGATYEQYFGPGTRLTVT.

The gene calls are TRBV27 and TRBJ2-1; unclear D gene. V gave up 5 bases and J gave up 3 bases, with 23 bases separating them. The CDR3 extends over 18 amino acids. CDR1 and CDR2 (germline): MNHEY, SMNVEV (reference sequence). CDR3 bases: TGTGCCAGCAGTCTTCGGGCTTTTGAACCTCCTTTCTACAATGAGCAGTTCTTC. Translated: CASSLRAFEPPFYNEQFF.

On this clone: Other nucleotide sequences from this sample produce the same CDR3. This sequence joins TRBV9 and TRBJ1-1; D is ambiguous. This CDR3 spans 13 amino acids. Germline loops: CDR1 SGDLS, CDR2 YYNGEE. V dropped 0 bases and J dropped 5 bases, with 8 bases sitting between them. The CDR3 loop reads CASSVGGRTEAFF. The CDR3 DNA reads as TGTGCCAGCAGCGTAGGAGGGCGTACTGAAGCTTTCTTT.

Regarding this clone: Other DNA sequences in the same sample also yield this CDR3. V and J are TRBV5-6 and TRBJ2-1; D not resolved. CDR3 size: 12 residues. Trimming took off 1 base at V and 4 bases at J, with 3 bases between the two ends. Germline CDR1 SGHDT, CDR2 YYEEEE. The CDR3 coding sequence is TGTGCCAGCAGCTTGAGTTACAATGAGCAGTTCTTC. Protein: CASSLSYNEQFF.

V usage is TRBV9 and J usage is TRBJ1-2; possible D gene TRBD1, 5 bases. CDR1 is SGDLS, CDR2 YYNGEE, per germline. Trimming stripped 4 bases from V and 6 bases from J, with 13 bases between. This CDR3 comprises 13 residues. This CDR3 reads CASSSRDLDGYTF. As DNA, the CDR3 is TGTGCCAGCAGCAGCAGGGATCTCGATGGCTACACCTTC.

The CDR3 DNA reads TGCGCCAGCAGCAACGCCCGGGGGCTCGACGAGCAGTACTTC. Translated, it gives CASSNARGLDEQYF. This chain links TRBV10-1 with TRBJ2-7; D is possibly TRBD1 or TRBD2 (6 bases each). The CDR3 is 14 residues long. Germline assignment: CDR1 WNHNN and CDR2 SYGVQD (reference sequence). The germline V and J ends were trimmed by 6 bases and 5 bases, with 17 bases remaining between them.

A word on this clone: Distinct nucleotide sequences in the sample also encode this CDR3. J is TRBJ2-6 and V is TRBV27; D ambiguous. Germline V gene sequence: CDR1 MNHEY, CDR2 SMNVEV (reference sequence). The V gene lost 5 bases and the J gene lost 1 base, with 6 bases spanning the gap. The CDR3 length is 14 residues. The CDR3 loop is CASSLRSGANVLTF. The CDR3 bases are TGTGCCAGCAGTCTCCGTTCTGGGGCCAACGTCCTGACTTTC.

V and J are TRBV6-5 and TRBJ2-7; D is perhaps TRBD2 (6 bases). This CDR3 has 14 residues. V was shortened by 2 bases and J by 3 bases, with 11 bases between the two germline ends. In germline, CDR1 is MNHEY, CDR2 SVGAGI. CDR3 DNA: TGTGCCAGCAGTTACGAGGTGGGAGGCTACGAGCAGTACTTC. This encodes CASSYEVGGYEQYF.

J is TRBJ2-1 and V is TRBV19; TRBD2 matches 9 bases. The CDR3 spans 15 residues. J gave up 8 bases and V 4 bases, and 9 bases lay outside the gene matches. CDR1 is LNHDA and CDR2 is SQIVND in the germline V gene (reference sequence). In nucleotides, the CDR3 is TGTGCCAGTAGTACTAATAGCGGGAGTGGGTATGAGCAGTTCTTC. Protein: CASSTNSGSGYEQFF. Full variable domain (missing parts from reference TRBV19 and TRBJ2-1): DGGITQSPKYLFRKEGQNVTLSCEQNLNHDAMYWYRQDPGQGLRLIYYSQIVNDFQKGDIAEGYSVSREKKESFPLTVTSAQKNPTAFYLCASSTNSGSGYEQFFGPGTRLTVL.

The CDR3 protein is CSVMGSRGDYTF. CDR3 coding DNA: TGCAGCGTAATGGGCTCCCGAGGAGACTACACCTTC. The chain recombines TRBV29-1 with TRBJ1-2; D not certain. The CDR3 is made up of 12 amino acids. V was cut by 6 bases and J by 10 bases, with 18 bases left in between. Germline CDR1 SQVTM, CDR2 ANQGSEA.

The rearrangement uses TRBV28 and TRBJ2-1; D not certain. The CDR3 extends over 14 amino acids. V was cut by 3 bases and J by 8 bases, with 14 bases left in between. Per the germline V gene, CDR1 is MDHEN and CDR2 is SYDVKM. The CDR3 sequence: CASSLQASRDEQFF. The CDR3 DNA reads TGTGCCAGCAGTTTGCAGGCAAGTCGCGATGAGCAGTTCTTC.

V and J are TRBV28 and TRBJ1-1; D not certain. Trimming pared 2 bases from V and 1 base from J, leaving 17 bases between. Per the germline V gene, CDR1 is MDHEN and CDR2 is SYDVKM. The CDR3 is 17 amino acids. Here the CDR3 reads CASSLAAGLNENTEAFF. DNA for the CDR3: TGTGCCAGCAGTTTAGCGGCAGGACTAAATGAGAACACTGAAGCTTTCTTT.